These 27 T cell receptor beta chains share one sample of origin, sequenced in a study of T cell clonality in common variable immunodeficiency. Study-wide findings and caveats: Common variable immunodeficiency TCR beta sequences reportedly had fewer deletions and N-nucleotide insertions.

Some clones are missing from TCRdb's copy, which holds only in-frame ones; the method was immunoSEQ multiplex PCR. The sample contains tens of thousands of clones, none occurring once; about 2.3% lies in the top ten. These receptors are not linked to any known antigen. Sequencing was done on a sample of peripheral blood mononuclear cells. The receptors were sampled from a human donor with common variable immunodeficiency.

This clone showed up many times. The missing CDR3 end, 3 residues past where the read stops, is filled in from the germline J gene. The chain employs TRBV20-1 and TRBJ1-2, with no clear D. CDR3 length equals 13 residues. Germline CDR1 reads DFQATT; CDR2 reads SNEGSKA (reference sequence). V lost 5 bases and J 4 bases, leaving 14 bases between the germline ends. Incomplete CDR3 DNA: TGCAGTGCTGCCGGGTCCCACGGCTATGGC. Amino acids: CSAAGSHGYG. From start to end, the CDR3 is CSAAGSHGYGYTF.

This clone was observed many times. The read is 3 residues too short to cover the CDR3 end, so that end is filled in from the germline J gene. V is TRBV30 and J is TRBJ2-7; 7 bases map to TRBD1. CDR3 length: 13 residues. CDR1 GTSNPN and CDR2 SVGIG come from the germline V gene (reference sequence). The trim removed 0 bases at V and 5 bases at J, leaving 4 bases unmatched. The CDR3 spells CAWSVQGSHEQYF. The covered CDR3 bases are TGTGCCTGGAGTGTACAGGGGAGCCACGAG.

Ten or more counts support this clone. The CDR3 end falls 3 residues outside the read, so it is completed with the germline J gene. The chain is built from TRBV5-8 and TRBJ2-3, with D hard to call. Per the germline V gene, CDR1 is SGHTS and CDR2 is YDEGEE. The length of the CDR3 is 15 residues. V lost 1 base to trimming and J lost 0 bases, with 9 bases between them. CDR3 DNA, as far as it was read: TGTGCCAGCAGCTTGCAACAGTTCAGCACAGATACG. It yields the protein CASSLQQFSTDT. Given in full, the CDR3 is CASSLQQFSTDTQYF.

This clone occurred many times. The CDR3 loop is CASSRTGINNEQFF. The sequenced CDR3 bases are TGTGCCAGCAGCCGGACAGGTATAAACAATGAG. The J gene is TRBJ2-1, the V gene TRBV11-2; 7 bases agree with TRBD1. The read terminates 3 residues before the CDR3 end, so the remaining end is supplied by the germline J gene. Germline V gene sequence: CDR1 SGHAT, CDR2 FQNNGV. CDR3 length equals 14 residues. V was pared by 5 bases and J by 5 bases, with 6 bases of the junction left unmatched.

This clone was counted many times. The read gets to within 3 residues of the CDR3 end, and the germline J gene fills in the rest. V is TRBV27 and J is TRBJ2-1, with TRBD2 identical over 7 bases. Trimming took 3 bases from V and 2 from J; bases not matched to a gene: 1. The CDR3 extends over 14 amino acids. The germline CDR1 and CDR2 sequences are MNHEY and SMNVEV (reference sequence). CDR3 bases read: TGTGCCAGCAGTTTCCGGGGGGCCTACAATGAG. Translation: CASSFRGAYNE. The whole CDR3 sequence reads CASSFRGAYNEQFF.

In its sample, this clone was seen a few times. Incomplete CDR3 DNA: TGCAGTGCTAGCCCCCGGACAGGGGATGGC. Its protein is CSASPRTGDG. Given in full, the CDR3 is CSASPRTGDGYTF. The chain employs TRBV20-1 and TRBJ1-2, with TRBD1 matching 9 bases. The read halts 3 residues ahead of the CDR3 end, with the missing end drawn from the germline J gene. Germline V gene lookup returns CDR1 DFQATT and CDR2 SNEGSKA (reference sequence). Trimming at V came to 3 bases and at J to 6 bases, leaving 5 bases not matched to a gene. The length of the CDR3 is 13 residues.

At least ten counts were recorded for this clone. The read is 3 residues too short to cover the CDR3 end, so that end is filled in from the germline J gene. The chain uses TRBV7-3 and TRBJ2-3; D is ambiguous. This CDR3 region has 16 residues. Trimming removed 5 bases from V and 2 bases from J, with 17 bases in between. The germline gives CDR1 SGHTA, CDR2 FQGTGA. The sequenced part of the CDR3 DNA is TGTGCCAGCAGCCCCCTTCTCCGGGTCTCCACAGATACG. Translated, it gives CASSPLLRVSTDT. The complete CDR3 sequence is CASSPLLRVSTDTQYF.

This clone came up many times. The read is 3 residues too short to cover the CDR3 end, so that end is filled in from the germline J gene. V usage is TRBV2 and J usage is TRBJ1-1; 8 nucleotides align to TRBD1. CDR3 length equals 14 residues. Trimming removed 7 bases from V and 6 bases from J; junction bases left unmatched: 10. Germline values: CDR1 SNHLY, CDR2 FYNNEI. The CDR3 bases that were read are TGTGCCAGCAAAGACAGGGGAGGGAAGGCTGAA. As protein: CASKDRGGKAE. From start to end, the CDR3 is CASKDRGGKAEAFF.

This clone was counted many times. The read falls 3 residues short of the CDR3 end, and the missing part is taken from the germline J gene. The chain has TRBV2 and TRBJ2-5; 7 positions agree with TRBD2. The junction had 7 bases not matched to a gene; V was cut back by 11 bases and J by 4 bases. The CDR3 contains 12 residues. Germline lookup yields CDR1 SNHLY and CDR2 FYNNEI. The CDR3 sequence is CAGGGRPETQYF. Incomplete CDR3 DNA: TGTGCCGGCGGGGGTCGGCCAGAGACC.

This clone has ten or more counts. This CDR3 is CASSPSGAAGGEQFF. CDR3 DNA (partial): TGTGCCAGCAGCCCATCCGGAGCCGCAGGAGGTGAG. This chain joins TRBV7-2 and TRBJ2-1, with a weak D call TRBD2 (5 bases). The CDR3 end lies 3 residues beyond the end of the read and is filled in from the germline J gene. Trimming cost V 5 bases and J 9 bases, with 20 bases left between them. In germline, CDR1 is SGHTA, CDR2 FQGNSA. The CDR3 runs 15 residues. The full variable domain, rest sourced from reference TRBV7-2 and TRBJ2-1, is GAGVSQSPSNKVTEKGKDVELRCDPISGHTALYWYRQSLGQGLEFLIYFQGNSAPDKSGLPSDRFSAERTGGSVSTLTIQRTQQEDSAVYLCASSPSGAAGGEQFFGPGTRLTVL.

This clone has ten or more counts. The read finishes 3 residues shy of the CDR3 end, and the germline J gene is used to complete it. The chain employs TRBV7-2 and TRBJ1-5; no clear D. Between the trimmed V and J ends, which lost 5 bases and 0 bases, there was a span of 11 bases. In germline, CDR1 is SGHTA, CDR2 FQGNSA. This CDR3 has 15 residues. Here the CDR3 reads CASSTRGYSNQPQHF. CDR3 DNA (partial): TGTGCCAGCAGCACACGGGGTTATAGCAATCAGCCC. The full variable domain, rest sourced from reference TRBV7-2 and TRBJ1-5, is GAGVSQSPSNKVTEKGKDVELRCDPISGHTALYWYRQSLGQGLEFLIYFQGNSAPDKSGLPSDRFSAERTGGSVSTLTIQRTQQEDSAVYLCASSTRGYSNQPQHFGDGTRLSIL.

This clone was observed at least ten times. The sequenced fragment ends 3 residues before the CDR3 boundary, so the rest is inferred from the germline J gene. V and J are TRBV7-8 and TRBJ2-7; D might be TRBD1 (6 bases). There are 14 residues in the CDR3. Trimming pared 1 base from V and 2 bases from J, leaving 9 bases between. The V gene's germline CDR1 is SGHVS and CDR2 FQNEAQ. The CDR3 sequence: CASSLGQETYEQYF. CDR3 bases read: TGTGCCAGCAGCTTAGGACAGGAGACCTACGAG.

This clone showed up many times. With the read ending 3 residues before the CDR3 end, the germline J gene is used to fill in that end. This rearrangement joins TRBV5-6 to TRBJ1-1; D remains ambiguous. The CDR3 has 13 amino acids. V was clipped by 2 bases and J by 1 base, with 6 bases between them. The V gene's germline CDR1 is SGHDT and CDR2 YYEEEE. The CDR3 sequence is CASSFAENTEAFF. The DNA read from the CDR3 is TGTGCCAGCAGCTTCGCAGAGAACACTGAA.

This clone was counted at least ten times. The CDR3 loop is CASSLRGVGNQPQHF. CDR3 DNA, as far as it was read: TGTGCCAGCAGCTTGAGAGGGGTTGGCAATCAGCCC. This chain joins TRBV5-6 and TRBJ1-5; weak D call: TRBD1 (5 bases). The read falls 3 residues short of the CDR3 end, and the missing part is taken from the germline J gene. Germline V gene lookup returns CDR1 SGHDT and CDR2 YYEEEE. V gave up 1 base and J gave up 2 bases, with 10 bases separating them. The CDR3 is 15 residues long. Together with reference TRBV5-6 and TRBJ1-5, the CDR3 gives the full variable domain: DAGVTQSPTHLIKTRGQQVTLRCSPKSGHDTVSWYQQALGQGPQFIFQYYEEEERQRGNFPDRFSGHQFPNYSSELNVNALLLGDSALYLCASSLRGVGNQPQHFGDGTRLSIL.

This clone came up many times. The missing CDR3 end, 3 residues past where the read stops, is filled in from the germline J gene. This rearrangement joins TRBV7-2 to TRBJ2-3; 15 nucleotides agree with TRBD2. The CDR3 has 18 residues. In germline, CDR1 is SGHTA, CDR2 FQGNSA. The junction had 7 bases not matched to a gene; V was cut back by 0 bases and J by 6 bases. CDR3 sequence reads: CASSLATGLAGGGDTQYF. The DNA read from the CDR3 is TGTGCCAGCAGCTTAGCTACGGGACTAGCGGGGGGAGGGGATACG.

This clone was recorded at least ten times. The missing CDR3 end, 3 residues past where the read stops, is filled in from the germline J gene. This rearrangement joins TRBV20-1 to TRBJ2-3; TRBD2 matches at 10 bases. Unmatched junction bases numbered 10, after V lost 7 bases and J lost 0 bases. Germline CDR1 reads DFQATT; CDR2 reads SNEGSKA (reference sequence). The CDR3 is 16 amino acids. The CDR3 protein is CSVSGGAFSSTDTQYF. Partial CDR3 DNA: TGCAGTGTCAGCGGGGGGGCCTTTTCGAGCACAGATACG.

This clone was recorded a few times. Read coverage stops 3 residues before the CDR3 terminus; the germline J gene supplies the remainder. This chain connects TRBV7-6 to TRBJ1-3; 7 nucleotides match TRBD1. In germline, CDR1 is SGHVS, CDR2 FNYEAQ. There are 17 residues in the CDR3. V was clipped by 2 bases and J by 0 bases; unmatched bases: 7. The CDR3 sequence is CASSLYGTASSGNTIYF. CDR3 DNA, as far as it was read: TGTGCCAGCAGCTTATACGGGACAGCCAGCTCTGGAAACACC.

This clone was counted at least ten times. The read finishes 3 residues shy of the CDR3 end, and the germline J gene is used to complete it. This chain links TRBV7-9 with TRBJ2-3; D is undetermined. Trimming took 4 bases from V and 5 from J, leaving 4 bases between them. This CDR3 is built from 11 residues. Germline CDR1 reads SEHNR; CDR2 reads FQNEAQ (reference sequence). CDR3 DNA, as far as it was read: TGTGCCAGCAGCTCCAGAGATACG. Its translation: CASSSRDT. The whole CDR3 region reads CASSSRDTQYF.

This clone was observed many times. The read is 3 residues too short to cover the CDR3 end, so that end is filled in from the germline J gene. The V call is TRBV11-2, the J call TRBJ1-5; D perhaps matches TRBD1 (5 bases). The length of the CDR3 is 15 residues. V lost 6 bases to trimming and J lost 7 bases, with 19 bases between them. The germline V gene encodes CDR1 SGHAT and CDR2 FQNNGV. The CDR3 protein is CASSRDTGGNQPQHF. The CDR3 DNA, read in part, is TGTGCCAGCAGTCGAGACACCGGGGGAAACCAGCCC.

This clone was observed many times. The sequenced fragment ends 3 residues before the CDR3 boundary, so the rest is inferred from the germline J gene. The chain links TRBV6-1 to TRBJ1-3; no clear D. Trimming removed 2 bases at V and 0 bases at J, with 14 bases between. Looked up from germline, CDR1 is MNHNS and CDR2 is SASEGT. CDR3 length: 17 residues. CDR3 bases read: TGTGCCAGCAGTGAACGAGCCAGGATTACCTCTGGAAACACC. Its translation is CASSERARITSGNT. In full, the CDR3 is CASSERARITSGNTIYF.

This clone has ten or more counts. The DNA ends 3 residues before the CDR3 does, and the rest of the CDR3 is filled in from the germline J gene. V is TRBV19 and J is TRBJ1-2; 9 bases map to TRBD1. The CDR3 is made up of 18 amino acids. The germline V gene has CDR1 LNHDA and CDR2 SQIVND (reference sequence). J lost 1 base, V lost 4 bases, and 13 bases had no gene match. The CDR3 is CASSNGEATGGVNYGYTF. The CDR3 DNA, read in part, is TGTGCCAGTAGTAATGGGGAAGCTACAGGGGGCGTTAACTATGGC.

This clone occurred many times. The sequence runs out 3 residues before the end of the CDR3; the remainder is reconstructed from the germline J gene. The chain has TRBV5-1 and TRBJ2-2; 12 bases align to TRBD2. The germline V gene encodes CDR1 SGHRS and CDR2 YFSETQ. The V gene end was trimmed by 4 bases and the J gene end by 10 bases; junction bases not matched to a gene: 8. The CDR3 is 15 amino acids. This chain's CDR3 is CASSRTSSGGEELFF. The CDR3 DNA, read in part, is TGCGCCAGCAGCCGAACGTCTAGCGGGGGGGAGGAG. The whole variable domain, filled in from reference TRBV5-1 and TRBJ2-2, reads KAGVTQTPRYLIKTRGQQVTLSCSPISGHRSVSWYQQTPGQGLQFLFEYFSETQRNKGNFPGRFSGRQFSNSRSEMNVSTLELGDSALYLCASSRTSSGGEELFFGEGSRLTVL.

This clone was counted a few times. The read terminates 3 residues before the CDR3 end, so the remaining end is supplied by the germline J gene. Other DNA variants within this sample encode the same CDR3. The rearrangement joins TRBV6-2 or TRBV6-3 to TRBJ2-1, with 9 bases identical to TRBD2. The V gene end was trimmed by 2 bases and the J gene end by 7 bases; junction bases not matched to a gene: 3. The germline CDR1 and CDR2 sequences are MNHEY and SVGEGT. This CDR3 is built from 14 residues. The sequenced part of the CDR3 DNA is TGTGCCAGCAGTTACCCCCTAGCGGGGAATGAG. This translates into CASSYPLAGNE. The whole CDR3 sequence is CASSYPLAGNEQFF.

This clone was recorded at least ten times. Read data end 3 residues before the CDR3 end; the end is taken from the germline J gene. The chain is built from TRBV10-3 and TRBJ1-6; tentatively, D is TRBD1 (5 bases). Germline values: CDR1 ENHRY, CDR2 SYGVKD. CDR3 length: 14 amino acids. Trimming took off 5 bases at V and 10 bases at J, with 15 bases between the two ends. The CDR3 sequence: CAISTVGQRSPLHF. CDR3 DNA (partial): TGTGCCATCAGTACCGTGGGGCAGCGATCACCC.

For this clone: The read halts 3 residues ahead of the CDR3 end, with the missing end drawn from the germline J gene. This chain connects TRBV10-2 to TRBJ1-3; D not certain. The germline V gene encodes CDR1 WSHSY and CDR2 SAAADI. This CDR3 spans 15 amino acids. The V and J ends lost 3 bases and 0 bases respectively, with 9 bases between them. CDR3: CASSDHTGSGNTIYF. The covered CDR3 bases are TGCGCCAGCAGTGATCACACGGGCTCTGGAAACACC.

This clone was observed many times. The read finishes 3 residues shy of the CDR3 end, and the germline J gene is used to complete it. The J gene is TRBJ2-7, the V gene TRBV19; D gene unclear. Trimming removed 5 bases from V and 1 base from J, with 12 bases in between. The CDR3 is 14 residues long. Germline V gene sequence: CDR1 LNHDA, CDR2 SQIVND (reference sequence). The sequenced part of the CDR3 DNA is TGTGCCAGTAGTTTGGCCAGGCGATCCTACGAG. Its protein is CASSLARRSYE. The complete CDR3 reads CASSLARRSYEQYF.

At least ten counts were recorded for this clone. The CDR3 end lies 3 residues beyond the end of the read and is filled in from the germline J gene. The V call is TRBV2, the J call TRBJ1-2, with D perhaps TRBD1 (5 bases). V lost 4 bases and J 0 bases, leaving 21 bases between the germline ends. The length of the CDR3 is 18 residues. Germline values: CDR1 SNHLY, CDR2 FYNNEI. The CDR3 reads CASSAQAPGSAANYGYTF. The DNA read from the CDR3 is TGTGCCAGCAGTGCCCAGGCACCAGGGAGCGCGGCTAACTATGGC.